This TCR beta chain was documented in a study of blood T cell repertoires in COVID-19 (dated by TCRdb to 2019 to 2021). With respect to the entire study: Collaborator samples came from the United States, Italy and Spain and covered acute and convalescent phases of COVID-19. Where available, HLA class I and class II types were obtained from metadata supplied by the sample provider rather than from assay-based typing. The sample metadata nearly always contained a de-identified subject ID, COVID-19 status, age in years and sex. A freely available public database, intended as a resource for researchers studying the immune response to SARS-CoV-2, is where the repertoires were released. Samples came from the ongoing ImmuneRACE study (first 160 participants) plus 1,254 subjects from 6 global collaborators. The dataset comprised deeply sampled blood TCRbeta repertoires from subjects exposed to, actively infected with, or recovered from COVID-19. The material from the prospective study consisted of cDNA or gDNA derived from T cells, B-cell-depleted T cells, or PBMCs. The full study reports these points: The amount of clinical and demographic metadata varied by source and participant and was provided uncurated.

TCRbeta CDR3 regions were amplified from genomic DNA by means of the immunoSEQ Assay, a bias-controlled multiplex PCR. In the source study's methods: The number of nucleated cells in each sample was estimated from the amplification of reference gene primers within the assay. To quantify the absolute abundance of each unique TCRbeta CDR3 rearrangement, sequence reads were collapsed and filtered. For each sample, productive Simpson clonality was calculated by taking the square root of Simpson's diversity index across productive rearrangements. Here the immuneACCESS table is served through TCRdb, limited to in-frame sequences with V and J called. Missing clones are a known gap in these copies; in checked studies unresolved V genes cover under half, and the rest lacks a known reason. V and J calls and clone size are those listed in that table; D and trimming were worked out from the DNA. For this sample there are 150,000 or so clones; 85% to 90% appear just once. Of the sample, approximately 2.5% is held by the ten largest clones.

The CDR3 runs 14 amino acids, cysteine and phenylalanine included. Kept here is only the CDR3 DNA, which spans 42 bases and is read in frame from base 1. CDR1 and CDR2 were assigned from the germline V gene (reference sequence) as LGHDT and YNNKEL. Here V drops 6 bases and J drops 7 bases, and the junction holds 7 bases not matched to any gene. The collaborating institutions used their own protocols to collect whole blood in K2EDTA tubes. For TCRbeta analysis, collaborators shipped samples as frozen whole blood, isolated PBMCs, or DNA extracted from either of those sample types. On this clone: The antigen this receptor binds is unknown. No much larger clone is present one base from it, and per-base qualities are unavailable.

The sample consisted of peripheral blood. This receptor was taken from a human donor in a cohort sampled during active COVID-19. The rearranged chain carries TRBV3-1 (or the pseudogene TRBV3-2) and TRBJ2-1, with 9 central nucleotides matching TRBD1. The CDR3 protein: CASRGTGLGNEQFF. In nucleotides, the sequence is TGTGCCAGCAGGGGGACAGGGTTAGGGAATGAGCAGTTCTTC.